This T cell receptor (beta chain) was sequenced in a study of blood T cell repertoires in COVID-19. Study at large: Donors in the United States, Italy and Spain gave samples during acute or convalescent COVID-19. Sample material is recorded as cDNA or gDNA derived from T cells, B-cell-depleted T cells, or PBMCs.

With 8 bases clipped from V and 6 bases from J, the junction kept 16 bases outside the gene matches. CDR3 length equals 16 residues. The germline gives CDR1 MDHEN, CDR2 SYDVKM. Per the authors' pipeline: Reference gene primer amplification gave nucleated cell count estimates. This table comes from immunoSEQ multiplex PCR, and its TCRdb copy is limited to in-frame clones, with some not included. Clone size and V and J calls were adopted from that table, with D and trimming inferred from the DNA. The table has some 150,000 clones, around four fifths seen once. Sequenced sample: peripheral blood. The V and J genes are TRBV28 and TRBJ1-1, with 9 bases fitting TRBD1. The clonotype comes from a woman aged 40 to 50 with active or convalescent COVID-19. The CDR3: CASVTLQLDRGAEAFF. DNA of the CDR3: TGTGCCAGCGTTACCCTTCAGCTGGACAGGGGAGCTGAAGCTTTCTTT.